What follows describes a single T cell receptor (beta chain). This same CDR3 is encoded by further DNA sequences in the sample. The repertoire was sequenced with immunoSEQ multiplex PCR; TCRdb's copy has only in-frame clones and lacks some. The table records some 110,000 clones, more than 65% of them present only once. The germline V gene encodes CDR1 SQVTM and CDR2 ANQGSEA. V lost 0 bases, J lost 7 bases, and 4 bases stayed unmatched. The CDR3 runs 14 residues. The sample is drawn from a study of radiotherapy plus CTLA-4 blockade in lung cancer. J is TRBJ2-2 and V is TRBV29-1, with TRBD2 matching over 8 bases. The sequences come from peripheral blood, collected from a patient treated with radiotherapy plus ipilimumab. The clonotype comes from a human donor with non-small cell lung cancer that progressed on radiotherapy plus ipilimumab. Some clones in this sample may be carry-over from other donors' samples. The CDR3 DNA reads TGCAGCGTTGAAGATGCCGGGGGGGGCGGGGAGCTGTTTTTT. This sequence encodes CSVEDAGGGGELFF.